The present T cell receptor (beta chain) was sequenced within a study of human T cells and chemical hapten exposure. Across the whole study: Yields of TCR per sample differed, chiefly owing to small differences in pooled library volume.

The CDR3 loop spans 14 amino acids. Germline V gives CDR1 KGHDR, CDR2 SFDVKD. V was shortened by 1 base and J by 7 bases, with 10 bases between the two germline ends. Time point defined: pre-sensitization, week 0. Treatment of the sample: therapeutic diphenylcyclopropenone sensitization with weekly scalp DPC. This clonotype was counted a few times. The antigen remains undetermined. General study results and limits: The donor cohort had alopecia, so its immune response may not match that of healthy people. Sensitization with DPC brought no change to TCRs above 1 in 1000 in frequency.

During construction of the library, unique molecular identifiers were attached to individual cDNA molecules for quantitative, reproducible TCR counting. TCRdb passed the RACE reads through MiXCR, listing each CDR3 protein once. This sample yields about 110,000 distinct CDR3 sequences, of which 12% are seen a single time; about 1.6% belongs to the top ten. The sequences come from whole blood, collected in connection with sensitization to the hapten diphenylcyclopropenone (DPC). The rearrangement uses TRBV24-1 and TRBJ2-1, with a possible D match to TRBD2 (5 bases). The sequence came from a woman between 50 and 59 years old with alopecia areata. Some clones in this sample may be carry-over from other donors' samples. CDR3 coding DNA: TGTGCCACCAGTGATTTAGAAACTAGAAATGAGCAGTTCTTC. As protein: CATSDLETRNEQFF.